Below are 15 T cell receptor beta chains sequenced from a single sample in a study of cytomegalovirus exposure and HLA in healthy donors (dated by TCRdb to between 2016 and 2019). The method was the immunoSEQ multiplex PCR assay. A mixture of 60 forward primers for TCR Vbeta segments and 13 reverse primers for TCR Jbeta segments was used in the multiplex PCR. TCRdb limited this immuneACCESS table to in-frame rearrangements with V and J called. A share of clones is missing; checked studies link under half to unresolved V genes, and the rest is unexplained. The sample table records some 180,000 clones; roughly 74% of these occur just once. Together, the top ten hold around 2.6% of the sample. Sample: PBMCs. The receptors originated from a female donor in good health and CMV-seronegative.

This sequence joins TRBV7-6 and TRBJ2-2, with unresolved D. CDR1 is SGHVS, CDR2 FNYEAQ, per germline. The V and J ends lost 0 bases and 6 bases respectively, with 11 bases between them. This CDR3 spans 15 amino acids. The CDR3 DNA follows: TGTGCCAGCAGCTTAGCGCGCATCGAGTCCGGGGAGCTGTTTTTT. Amino acids: CASSLARIESGELFF.

V usage is TRBV5-5 and J usage is TRBJ1-3; possibly TRBD1 for D (6 bases). Germline V gene lookup returns CDR1 SGHKS and CDR2 YYEKEE (reference sequence). Trimming pared 6 bases from V and 0 bases from J, leaving 16 bases between. CDR3 length: 16 amino acids. This CDR3 is CASTRSGTSSGNTIYF. CDR3 sequence (DNA): TGTGCCAGCACCAGATCCGGGACAAGCTCTGGAAACACCATATATTTT.

Within the sample, this clone is medium-sized. V and J are TRBV11-3 and TRBJ2-7; TRBD2 is a possible D gene (6 bases). The V gene's germline CDR1 is SGHNT and CDR2 YENEEA. V lost 2 bases and J 0 bases, leaving 8 bases between the germline ends. This CDR3 has 14 residues. The CDR3 nucleotides read TGTGCCAGCAGCTTAAGGGACTTCTCCTACGAGCAGTACTTC. As protein: CASSLRDFSYEQYF.

The chain uses TRBV11-2 and TRBJ2-7; D perhaps matches TRBD2 (6 bases). Germline V lookup: CDR1 SGHAT, CDR2 FQNNGV. V was trimmed by 3 bases and J by 0 bases, leaving 12 bases between them. The CDR3 is 15 residues long. CDR3 protein: CASSFALASSYEQYF. CDR3 DNA: TGTGCCAGCAGCTTCGCTCTAGCGAGCTCCTACGAGCAGTACTTC.

This clone was seen just once. Other DNA sequences in the sample encode the same CDR3. This chain joins TRBV7-9 and TRBJ1-4; D call uncertain. With 1 base removed from V and 2 bases from J, the gap between germline ends came to 5 bases. The CDR3 is 14 amino acids. Germline V gene sequence: CDR1 SEHNR, CDR2 FQNEAQ (reference sequence). CDR3 in amino acids: CASSLGQTNEKLFF. CDR3 bases: TGTGCCAGCAGCTTAGGGCAGACTAATGAAAAACTGTTTTTT.

The V call is TRBV29-1, the J call TRBJ1-1; D not resolved. V lost 0 bases and J lost 4, with 12 bases in between. The CDR3 loop spans 14 amino acids. Per the germline V gene, CDR1 is SQVTM and CDR2 is ANQGSEA. This CDR3 reads CSVEEKGGSTEAFF. CDR3 in DNA: TGCAGCGTTGAAGAAAAAGGCGGGAGCACTGAAGCTTTCTTT.

The J gene is TRBJ2-5, the V gene TRBV4-2; the D gene is possibly TRBD1 (5 bases). Trimming cost V 0 bases and J 1 base, with 9 bases left between them. CDR1 and CDR2 from the germline V gene are LGHNA and YNFKEQ. The CDR3 is 15 residues long. In DNA form, the CDR3 reads TGTGCCAGCAGCCAAGAAGTCAGGGCCCAAGAGACCCAGTACTTC. The encoded protein is CASSQEVRAQETQYF.

Turning to this clone: The junction differs from germline at one of its ends, possibly a read error. The V gene is TRBV7-9, the J gene TRBJ2-5; 8 bases map to TRBD1. The germline CDR1 and CDR2 sequences are SEHNR and FQNEAQ (reference sequence). The CDR3 extends over 15 amino acids. The chain's CDR3 is CSSSLALGQGKTQYF. Here the CDR3 DNA reads TGTTCCAGCAGCTTAGCGCTAGGACAGGGAAAGACCCAGTACTTC.

The chain recombines TRBV27 with TRBJ2-1; 11 bases are shared with TRBD2. With 5 bases clipped from V and 4 bases from J, the junction kept 4 bases outside the gene matches. CDR3 length: 15 amino acids. CDR1 and CDR2 (germline): MNHEY, SMNVEV (reference sequence). The CDR3 DNA sequence: TGTGCCAGCAGTCCCGGGACTAGCGGATACAATGAGCAGTTCTTC. It translates to CASSPGTSGYNEQFF.

This clone was recorded once. This rearrangement joins TRBV6-6 to TRBJ1-1; D gene ambiguous. V lost 6 bases and J 5 bases, leaving 10 bases between the germline ends. CDR1 MNHNY and CDR2 SVGAGI come from the germline V gene (reference sequence). This CDR3 has 12 residues. CDR3 region: CASSTISTEAFF. The DNA for the CDR3 is TGTGCCAGCAGCACAATTTCAACTGAAGCTTTCTTT.

The V call is TRBV11-1, the J call TRBJ2-1, with 7 bases that match TRBD2. The CDR3 sequence is 15 residues long. V lost 1 base to trimming and J lost 3 bases; unmatched junction nucleotides: 3. Per the germline V gene, CDR1 is SGHAT and CDR2 is FQDESV (reference sequence). CDR3 nucleotide sequence: TGTGCCAGCAGCTTAGGAGCGGGAATCTACAATGAGCAGTTCTTC. Protein sequence: CASSLGAGIYNEQFF.

The rearrangement uses TRBV4-1 and TRBJ1-1; tentatively, D is TRBD1 (5 bases). Trimming shortened V by 1 base and J by 6 bases, and 9 bases separated the two germline ends. CDR3 length: 13 residues. Germline values: CDR1 MGHRA, CDR2 YSYEKL. The CDR3 DNA reads TGCGCCAGCAGCCAAGTGACAGAGGCTGAAGCTTTCTTT. Its translation: CASSQVTEAEAFF.

The V gene is TRBV29-1, the J gene TRBJ2-1; 9 nucleotides align to TRBD1. Per germline, CDR1 SQVTM and CDR2 ANQGSEA. CDR3 length: 15 amino acids. The V and J ends lost 6 bases and 6 bases, in that order; junction bases with no gene match: 12. DNA for the CDR3: TGCAGCGTCTTCCCTACAGGGGGCCTCTCCAATGAGCAGTTCTTC. Protein: CSVFPTGGLSNEQFF.

The chain joins TRBV19 to TRBJ2-6; 9 nucleotides align to TRBD1. The V gene end was trimmed by 8 bases and the J gene end by 0 bases; junction bases not matched to a gene: 11. Germline V gene data show CDR1 as LNHDA and CDR2 as SQIVND (reference sequence). The CDR3 extends over 18 amino acids. CDR3 region: CASGARDRATSGANVLTF. The CDR3 DNA sequence: TGTGCCAGTGGTGCCCGGGACAGGGCAACCTCTGGGGCCAACGTCCTGACTTTC.

The rearrangement uses TRBV11-2 and TRBJ2-2, with TRBD2 matching over 15 bases. The CDR3 spans 18 residues. Germline CDR1 SGHAT, CDR2 FQNNGV. The V segment lost 5 bases and the J segment 1 base; nucleotides outside the gene matches: 5. Here the CDR3 reads CASSRTSGRAVNTGELFF. The CDR3 DNA reads TGTGCCAGCAGCCGGACTAGCGGGAGGGCCGTGAACACCGGGGAGCTGTTTTTT.